These 9 T cell receptor beta chains originate from one sample sequenced in a study of cytomegalovirus exposure and HLA in healthy donors. PCR amplification relied on 60 Vbeta primers (plus 13 Jbeta primers). Sequencing used immunoSEQ multiplex PCR; TCRdb keeps in-frame clones, though not all of them. Of roughly 120,000 clones in the sample, 55% to 75% were seen once. Sequenced: PBMCs. The origin of the receptors is a man aged 25 to 40 in good health and CMV-seropositive.

This clone was picked up a small number of times. J is TRBJ2-7 and V is TRBV5-4; TRBD2 matches 7 bases. With V trimmed by 4 bases and J by 0 bases, 10 bases remained unmatched. The CDR3 is made up of 16 amino acids. From germline, CDR1 is SGHNT and CDR2 YYREEE (reference sequence). DNA for the CDR3: TGTGCCAGCAGCCCCGAGGCGGGCGGGAGCTCCTACGAGCAGTACTTC. It specifies CASSPEAGGSSYEQYF.

This chain uses TRBV11-2 with TRBJ2-1, with 7 positions matching TRBD2. V lost 5 bases and J lost 3; bases outside the gene matches: 13. The germline gives CDR1 SGHAT, CDR2 FQNNGV. The CDR3 length is 17 residues. Written as DNA, the CDR3 is TGTGCCAGCAGCCCGAGGGGTTTCGGGAGGATCTACAATGAGCAGTTCTTC. It yields the protein CASSPRGFGRIYNEQFF.

The chain couples TRBV6-5 to TRBJ2-1; 7 bases agree with TRBD2. V was clipped by 0 bases and J by 1 base; unmatched bases: 3. The CDR3 contains 16 residues. The germline V gene has CDR1 MNHEY and CDR2 SVGAGI. The CDR3 DNA reads as TGTGCCAGCAGTTACTCGACTAGCAGTTCCTACAATGAGCAGTTCTTC. Encoded protein: CASSYSTSSSYNEQFF.

This rearrangement joins TRBV5-1 to TRBJ2-5, with TRBD2 as a possible D gene (6 bases). The DNA matches TRBJ2-7 better at its end, which makes the J call doubtful. Germline values: CDR1 SGHRS, CDR2 YFSETQ. The CDR3 length is 13 residues. The CDR3 sequence: CASSSQTSYEQYF. CDR3 in DNA: TGCGCCAGCAGCTCCCAGACTAGTTACGAGCAGTACTTC.

This clone was recorded a few times. The chain uses TRBV5-4 and TRBJ1-1; D is ambiguous. The CDR3 is 15 residues long. The germline gives CDR1 SGHNT, CDR2 YYREEE (reference sequence). V was shortened by 3 bases and J by 0 bases, with 12 bases between the two germline ends. The CDR3 coding sequence is TGTGCCAGCAGCTCAAACCCAGGCCTGAACACTGAAGCTTTCTTT. Protein sequence: CASSSNPGLNTEAFF.

The V and J genes are TRBV7-9 and TRBJ2-1; 8 positions match TRBD1. Germline loops: CDR1 SEHNR, CDR2 FQNEAQ (reference sequence). CDR3 length equals 14 residues. The ends lost 3 bases at V and 4 bases at J; junction bases unmatched: 2. The CDR3 loop reads CASSFRQGYNEQFF. The CDR3 region has the DNA TGTGCCAGCAGCTTTAGACAGGGGTACAATGAGCAGTTCTTC.

The V and J genes are TRBV9 and TRBJ2-5, with 8 bases aligning to TRBD2. The J segment lost 2 bases and the V segment lost 2 bases, leaving 5 bases of the junction unmatched. Germline CDR1 and CDR2: SGDLS and YYNGEE. CDR3 length: 15 residues. In DNA form, the CDR3 reads TGTGCCAGCAGCGTGATGGCTAGCGGGCAAGAGACCCAGTACTTC. It translates to CASSVMASGQETQYF.

J is TRBJ1-2 and V is TRBV2; D call uncertain. Germline CDR1 and CDR2: SNHLY and FYNNEI. Trimming cost V 6 bases and J 2 bases, with 13 bases left between them. The CDR3 has 14 residues. In DNA form, the CDR3 reads TGTGCCAGCAGACCTCTAAGGGAGAACTATGGCTACACCTTC. It specifies CASRPLRENYGYTF.

A single count supports this clone. The J gene is TRBJ2-1, the V gene TRBV5-1; a weak D match, TRBD1 (6 bases). Germline assignment: CDR1 SGHRS and CDR2 YFSETQ. The CDR3 totals 16 residues. The V gene lost 3 bases and the J gene lost 0 bases, with 13 bases spanning the gap. CDR3 coding DNA: TGCGCCAGCAGCTCACACAGGGTTAGCTCCTACAATGAGCAGTTCTTC. Translation gives CASSSHRVSSYNEQFF.